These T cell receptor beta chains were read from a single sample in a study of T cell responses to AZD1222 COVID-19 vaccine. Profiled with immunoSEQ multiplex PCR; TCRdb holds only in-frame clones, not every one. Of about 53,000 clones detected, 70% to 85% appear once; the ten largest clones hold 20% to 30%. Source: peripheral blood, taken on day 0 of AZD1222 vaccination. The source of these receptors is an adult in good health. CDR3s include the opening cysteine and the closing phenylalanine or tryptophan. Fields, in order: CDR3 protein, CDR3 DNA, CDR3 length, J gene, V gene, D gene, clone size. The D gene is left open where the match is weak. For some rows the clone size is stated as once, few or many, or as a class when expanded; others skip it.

CDR3 protein: CASSERQGVYGYTF
CDR3 DNA: TGTGCCAGCAGTGAAAGGCAGGGCGTTTATGGCTACACCTTC
CDR3 length: 14
J gene: TRBJ1-2
V gene: TRBV2
D gene: NA
clone size: NA

CDR3 protein: CASSQIRGGGNTIYF
CDR3 DNA: TGTGCCAGCAGCCAAATCCGGGGAGGTGGAAACACCATATATTTT
CDR3 length: 15
J gene: TRBJ1-3
V gene: TRBV14
D gene: NA
clone size: NA

CDR3 protein: CASSRGGNSPLHF
CDR3 DNA: TGTGCCAGCAGTAGGGGAGGGAATTCACCCCTCCACTTT
CDR3 length: 13
J gene: TRBJ1-6
V gene: TRBV2
D gene: NA
clone size: NA

CDR3 protein: CASSYTNSPLHF
CDR3 DNA: TGTGCCAGCAGTTACACTAATTCACCCCTCCACTTT
CDR3 length: 12
J gene: TRBJ1-6
V gene: TRBV6-5
D gene: NA
clone size: NA

CDR3 protein: CASSYGDGHLQHF
CDR3 DNA: TGTGCCAGCAGTTACGGGGACGGGCACCTCCAGCATTTT
CDR3 length: 13
J gene: TRBJ1-5
V gene: TRBV6-5
D gene: NA
clone size: NA

CDR3 protein: CASSPGRGEGNTEAFF
CDR3 DNA: TGTGCCAGCTCACCCGGTAGAGGGGAGGGGAACACTGAAGCTTTCTTT
CDR3 length: 16
J gene: TRBJ1-1
V gene: TRBV18
D gene: NA
clone size: few

CDR3 protein: CASSRTGLGGANVLTF
CDR3 DNA: TGTGCCAGTAGTAGGACAGGGTTGGGTGGGGCCAACGTCCTGACTTTC
CDR3 length: 16
J gene: TRBJ2-6
V gene: TRBV19
D gene: TRBD1
clone size: NA

CDR3 protein: CSVILQDRGVSYEQYF
CDR3 DNA: TGCAGCGTGATACTCCAGGACAGGGGGGTTTCCTACGAGCAGTACTTC
CDR3 length: 16
J gene: TRBJ2-7
V gene: TRBV29-1
D gene: TRBD1
clone size: NA

CDR3 protein: CASSFVDSRGYTF
CDR3 DNA: TGCGCCAGCAGCTTCGTAGACTCCCGTGGCTACACCTTC
CDR3 length: 13
J gene: TRBJ1-2
V gene: TRBV5-1
D gene: NA
clone size: NA

CDR3 protein: CASSEQTRLAGDTQYF
CDR3 DNA: TGTGCCAGCAGCGAACAAACCCGGCTAGCGGGGGATACGCAGTATTTT
CDR3 length: 16
J gene: TRBJ2-3
V gene: TRBV11-2
D gene: TRBD2
clone size: NA

CDR3 protein: CASIIRTYLFRGSPLHF
CDR3 DNA: TGTGCCAGCATCATACGGACTTACCTATTTCGGGGTTCACCCCTCCACTTT
CDR3 length: 17
J gene: TRBJ1-6
V gene: TRBV13
D gene: NA
clone size: NA

CDR3 protein: CASSLSRQGNEQYF
CDR3 DNA: TGTGCCAGCAGCTTGAGTAGGCAGGGGAACGAGCAGTACTTC
CDR3 length: 14
J gene: TRBJ2-7
V gene: TRBV5-5
D gene: NA
clone size: NA

CDR3 protein: CASNLLAGGGFEQYF
CDR3 DNA: TGCGCCAGCAACCTTCTAGCGGGAGGTGGGTTCGAGCAGTACTTC
CDR3 length: 15
J gene: TRBJ2-7
V gene: TRBV5-1
D gene: TRBD2
clone size: NA

CDR3 protein: CASSPQEREQFF
CDR3 DNA: TGTGCCAGCAGCCCCCAGGAGCGTGAGCAGTTCTTC
CDR3 length: 12
J gene: TRBJ2-1
V gene: TRBV3-1/TRBV3-2
D gene: NA
clone size: NA

CDR3 protein: CATSDAPDGMSGDEQFF
CDR3 DNA: TGTGCCACCAGTGACGCCCCAGACGGAATGAGTGGGGATGAGCAGTTCTTC
CDR3 length: 17
J gene: TRBJ2-1
V gene: TRBV24-1
D gene: NA
clone size: NA

CDR3 protein: CATSDFAGQGNEKLFF
CDR3 DNA: TGTGCCACCAGTGACTTTGCCGGACAGGGTAATGAAAAACTGTTTTTT
CDR3 length: 16
J gene: TRBJ1-4
V gene: TRBV24-1
D gene: TRBD1
clone size: NA

CDR3 protein: CARSTALYNEQFF
CDR3 DNA: TGTGCCAGATCGACTGCCCTATACAATGAGCAGTTCTTC
CDR3 length: 13
J gene: TRBJ2-1
V gene: TRBV2
D gene: NA
clone size: NA

CDR3 protein: CASSYSRRVFMNTEAFF
CDR3 DNA: TGTGCCAGCAGTTACTCGAGAAGGGTTTTTATGAACACTGAAGCTTTCTTT
CDR3 length: 17
J gene: TRBJ1-1
V gene: TRBV6-2/TRBV6-3
D gene: NA
clone size: NA

CDR3 protein: CASSKSGRTYNEQFF
CDR3 DNA: TGTGCCAGCAGCAAAAGCGGGAGGACTTACAATGAGCAGTTCTTC
CDR3 length: 15
J gene: TRBJ2-1
V gene: TRBV6-5
D gene: TRBD2
clone size: NA

CDR3 protein: CASHQSGGAYGYTF
CDR3 DNA: TGTGCCAGCCACCAATCAGGGGGGGCCTATGGCTACACCTTC
CDR3 length: 14
J gene: TRBJ1-2
V gene: TRBV11-3
D gene: TRBD1
clone size: NA

CDR3 protein: CATKGRRNTEAFF
CDR3 DNA: TGTGCCACAAAGGGGAGGCGCAACACTGAAGCTTTCTTT
CDR3 length: 13
J gene: TRBJ1-1
V gene: TRBV11-2
D gene: NA
clone size: NA

CDR3 protein: CASSPRQGAGYEQYF
CDR3 DNA: TGTGCCAGCAGCCCTCGACAGGGGGCCGGGTACGAGCAGTACTTC
CDR3 length: 15
J gene: TRBJ2-7
V gene: TRBV7-9
D gene: TRBD1
clone size: NA

CDR3 protein: CASSVGPSGTTGELFF
CDR3 DNA: TGTGCCAGCAGCGTAGGTCCCTCTGGTACAACCGGGGAGCTGTTTTTT
CDR3 length: 16
J gene: TRBJ2-2
V gene: TRBV9
D gene: NA
clone size: NA

CDR3 protein: CASSPPPGQSSYEQYF
CDR3 DNA: TGTGCCAGCAGCCCCCCCCCGGGACAGAGCTCCTACGAGCAGTACTTC
CDR3 length: 16
J gene: TRBJ2-7
V gene: TRBV5-4
D gene: TRBD1
clone size: once

CDR3 protein: CASSLGGSTKETQYF
CDR3 DNA: TGTGCCAGCAGCTTAGGGGGGAGTACTAAAGAGACCCAGTACTTC
CDR3 length: 15
J gene: TRBJ2-5
V gene: TRBV7-2
D gene: NA
clone size: NA

CDR3 protein: CASSLILNTGELFF
CDR3 DNA: TGTGCCAGCAGCTTAATTCTGAACACCGGGGAGCTGTTTTTT
CDR3 length: 14
J gene: TRBJ2-2
V gene: TRBV7-2
D gene: NA
clone size: NA

CDR3 protein: CASSYRGGTEAFF
CDR3 DNA: TGTGCCAGCAGTTACAGGGGAGGTACTGAAGCTTTCTTT
CDR3 length: 13
J gene: TRBJ1-1
V gene: TRBV6-5
D gene: NA
clone size: NA

CDR3 protein: CASLWTAGNTIYF
CDR3 DNA: TGTGCCAGCTTATGGACTGCTGGAAACACCATATATTTT
CDR3 length: 13
J gene: TRBJ1-3
V gene: TRBV2
D gene: NA
clone size: NA

CDR3 protein: CAWSKRDGSHYGYTF
CDR3 DNA: TGTGCCTGGAGTAAAAGGGACGGCTCCCACTATGGCTACACCTTC
CDR3 length: 15
J gene: TRBJ1-2
V gene: TRBV30
D gene: NA
clone size: NA

CDR3 protein: CASSEGVAGTNEQFF
CDR3 DNA: TGCGCCAGCAGTGAGGGGGTAGCGGGAACCAATGAGCAGTTCTTC
CDR3 length: 15
J gene: TRBJ2-1
V gene: TRBV10-1
D gene: TRBD2
clone size: NA

CDR3 protein: CASSFGTGYEQYF
CDR3 DNA: TGTGCCAGCAGCTTCGGGACTGGATACGAGCAGTACTTC
CDR3 length: 13
J gene: TRBJ2-7
V gene: TRBV7-2
D gene: NA
clone size: NA

CDR3 protein: CASNIFGTGYTF
CDR3 DNA: TGTGCCAGCAATATTTTCGGGACCGGCTACACCTTC
CDR3 length: 12
J gene: TRBJ1-2
V gene: TRBV12-3/TRBV12-4
D gene: NA
clone size: NA

CDR3 protein: CASSIGDRTYGYTF
CDR3 DNA: TGTGCCAGTAGTATAGGGGACAGGACCTATGGCTACACCTTC
CDR3 length: 14
J gene: TRBJ1-2
V gene: TRBV19
D gene: TRBD1
clone size: NA

CDR3 protein: CASSPRRSSGANVLTF
CDR3 DNA: TGTGCCAGCTCACCACGGAGGAGCTCTGGGGCCAACGTCCTGACTTTC
CDR3 length: 16
J gene: TRBJ2-6
V gene: TRBV18
D gene: NA
clone size: NA

CDR3 protein: CASSPRSGTAYNSPLHF
CDR3 DNA: TGTGCCAGCAGCCCAAGATCCGGGACAGCGTATAATTCACCCCTCCACTTT
CDR3 length: 17
J gene: TRBJ1-6
V gene: TRBV2
D gene: TRBD1
clone size: NA

CDR3 protein: CASRGTGDNEQFF
CDR3 DNA: TGTGCCAGCAGGGGGACAGGGGACAATGAGCAGTTCTTC
CDR3 length: 13
J gene: TRBJ2-1
V gene: TRBV6-5
D gene: TRBD1
clone size: NA

CDR3 protein: CASSPGVGSNQPQHF
CDR3 DNA: TGTGCCAGCAGCCCAGGCGTGGGATCGAATCAGCCCCAGCATTTT
CDR3 length: 15
J gene: TRBJ1-5
V gene: TRBV7-2
D gene: NA
clone size: NA

CDR3 protein: CASLRSSGRNNEQFF
CDR3 DNA: TGTGCCAGCCTGCGGAGTAGCGGGCGCAACAATGAGCAGTTCTTC
CDR3 length: 15
J gene: TRBJ2-1
V gene: TRBV11-3
D gene: TRBD2
clone size: NA

CDR3 protein: CASSFSLVRSNEQFF
CDR3 DNA: TGTGCCAGCAGTTTCTCCCTCGTCAGGTCAAATGAGCAGTTCTTC
CDR3 length: 15
J gene: TRBJ2-1
V gene: TRBV28
D gene: NA
clone size: few

CDR3 protein: CASSPSTGPKPHAGYTF
CDR3 DNA: TGTGCCAGCAGCCCGTCGACAGGGCCTAAACCCCATGCTGGCTACACCTTC
CDR3 length: 17
J gene: TRBJ1-2
V gene: TRBV7-9
D gene: TRBD1
clone size: NA

CDR3 protein: CASSPDIVSSYNSPLHF
CDR3 DNA: TGTGCCAGCAGCCCCGACATCGTAAGCTCCTATAATTCACCCCTCCACTTT
CDR3 length: 17
J gene: TRBJ1-6
V gene: TRBV7-2
D gene: NA
clone size: NA

CDR3 protein: CASSLGLAGGLGELFF
CDR3 DNA: TGTGCCAGCAGCTTGGGTCTAGCGGGAGGGCTCGGGGAGCTGTTTTTT
CDR3 length: 16
J gene: TRBJ2-2
V gene: TRBV5-4
D gene: TRBD2
clone size: NA

CDR3 protein: CASSRGGVPRGYTF
CDR3 DNA: TGCGCCAGCAGCCGTGGGGGCGTTCCTCGGGGCTACACCTTC
CDR3 length: 14
J gene: TRBJ1-2
V gene: TRBV4-3
D gene: NA
clone size: once

CDR3 protein: CASSPGNTIYF
CDR3 DNA: TGTGCCAGCAGCCCTGGAAACACCATATATTTT
CDR3 length: 11
J gene: TRBJ1-3
V gene: TRBV3-1/TRBV3-2
D gene: NA
clone size: NA

CDR3 protein: CASSISGSASSYEQYF
CDR3 DNA: TGTGCCAGTAGTATTAGTGGGTCGGCAAGCTCCTACGAGCAGTACTTC
CDR3 length: 16
J gene: TRBJ2-7
V gene: TRBV19
D gene: NA
clone size: few

CDR3 protein: CASSLDRGTEAFF
CDR3 DNA: TGCGCCAGCAGCTTGGACAGGGGCACTGAAGCTTTCTTT
CDR3 length: 13
J gene: TRBJ1-1
V gene: TRBV5-1
D gene: TRBD1
clone size: NA

CDR3 protein: CATSDLGIGDTQYF
CDR3 DNA: TGTGCCACCAGTGATTTGGGAATAGGAGATACGCAGTATTTT
CDR3 length: 14
J gene: TRBJ2-3
V gene: TRBV24-1
D gene: NA
clone size: NA

CDR3 protein: CASSYSSSTDTQYF
CDR3 DNA: TGCGCCAGCTCCTACTCCTCTAGCACAGATACGCAGTATTTT
CDR3 length: 14
J gene: TRBJ2-3
V gene: TRBV5-1
D gene: NA
clone size: NA

CDR3 protein: CASSFRSDTQYF
CDR3 DNA: TGTGCCAGCAGTTTCCGGTCGGATACGCAGTATTTT
CDR3 length: 12
J gene: TRBJ2-3
V gene: TRBV27
D gene: NA
clone size: NA

CDR3 protein: CASSVSPGEFPYEQYF
CDR3 DNA: TGTGCCAGCAGCGTATCCCCGGGAGAGTTCCCCTACGAGCAGTACTTC
CDR3 length: 16
J gene: TRBJ2-7
V gene: TRBV9
D gene: NA
clone size: NA

CDR3 protein: CASSIPGTGNYGYTF
CDR3 DNA: TGTGCCAGCAGTATACCCGGGACAGGGAACTATGGCTACACCTTC
CDR3 length: 15
J gene: TRBJ1-2
V gene: TRBV28
D gene: TRBD1
clone size: NA

CDR3 protein: CASSIDRGYGYTF
CDR3 DNA: TGTGCCAGTAGTATTGACAGGGGGTACGGCTACACCTTC
CDR3 length: 13
J gene: TRBJ1-2
V gene: TRBV19
D gene: TRBD1
clone size: NA

CDR3 protein: CAWSPSRGADLNQLLRSYNEQFF
CDR3 DNA: TGTGCCTGGAGTCCCTCTAGGGGGGCGGACCTAAATCAGCTGCTACGCTCCTACAATGAGCAGTTCTTC
CDR3 length: 23
J gene: TRBJ2-1
V gene: TRBV30
D gene: NA
clone size: NA

CDR3 protein: CASSALFLNQPQHF
CDR3 DNA: TGTGCCAGCAGTGCGTTGTTCCTAAATCAGCCCCAGCATTTT
CDR3 length: 14
J gene: TRBJ1-5
V gene: TRBV2
D gene: NA
clone size: NA

CDR3 protein: CSAGTSASYEQYF
CDR3 DNA: TGCAGCGCTGGGACTAGCGCGTCCTACGAGCAGTACTTC
CDR3 length: 13
J gene: TRBJ2-7
V gene: TRBV29-1
D gene: TRBD2
clone size: NA